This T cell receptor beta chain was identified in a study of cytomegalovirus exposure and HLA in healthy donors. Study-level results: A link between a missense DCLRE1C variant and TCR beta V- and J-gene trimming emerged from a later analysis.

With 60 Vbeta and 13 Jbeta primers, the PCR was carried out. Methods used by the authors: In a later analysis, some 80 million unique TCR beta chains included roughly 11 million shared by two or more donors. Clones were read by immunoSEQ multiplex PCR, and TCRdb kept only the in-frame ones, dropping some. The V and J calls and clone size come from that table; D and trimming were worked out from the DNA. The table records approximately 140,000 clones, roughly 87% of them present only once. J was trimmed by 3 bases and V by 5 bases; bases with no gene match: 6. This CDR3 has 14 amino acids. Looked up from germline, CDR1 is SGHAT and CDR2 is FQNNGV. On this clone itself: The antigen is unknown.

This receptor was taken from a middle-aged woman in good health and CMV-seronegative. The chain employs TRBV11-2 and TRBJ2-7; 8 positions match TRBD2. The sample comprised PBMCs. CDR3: CASSRTSGFYEQYF. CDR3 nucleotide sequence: TGTGCCAGCAGCCGCACTAGCGGCTTCTACGAGCAGTACTTC.